This T cell receptor beta chain was found in a study of cytomegalovirus exposure and HLA in healthy donors. About this clone itself: Its antigen is not known.

The PCR was carried out with 60 Vbeta primers and 13 Jbeta primers. The repertoire was sequenced with immunoSEQ multiplex PCR; TCRdb's copy has only in-frame clones and lacks some. Here the sample spans 120,000 to 150,000 clones, around 79% being singletons. CDR1 and CDR2 from the germline V gene are LNHDA and SQIVND (reference sequence). Germline trimming cut 6 bases from V and 0 bases from J; bases unmatched to any gene: 12. There are 20 residues in the CDR3. The study sampled nominally healthy donors, though unrecorded immune exposures were likely. Study-level results: Solely CMV serostatus was available to characterize immune exposure. Relative to equally common others, HLA-associated TCR beta chains showed greater clonal expansion in a later analysis. An ancestry cluster, one associated with Asian ancestry, reportedly showed fewer N-insertions than the roughly 670-donor mean in a later analysis.

Source material: PBMCs. The source is a man younger than 40 in good health and CMV-seropositive. The V call is TRBV19, the J call TRBJ2-6; 12 bases line up with TRBD2. Written as DNA, the CDR3 is TGTGCCAGTAGCCCAGGGACTAGCGGGTTTCATAACTCTGGGGCCAACGTCCTGACTTTC. This codes for CASSPGTSGFHNSGANVLTF.